A selection of T cell receptor beta chains follows, all from one sample in a study of CD8 T cells in ankylosing spondylitis. In TCRdb, the 5' RACE reads were re-called with MiXCR into one record per CDR3 protein. This table holds around 150,000 distinct CDR3 sequences, around a third found once. The sample comprised synovial fluid, either unsorted or a sorted T cell fraction (not recorded which). The receptors originated from a male donor with ankylosing spondylitis. Both conserved end residues are part of each CDR3.

v_call: TRBV19
j_call: TRBJ1-5
cdr3_aa: CASSMRGNQPQHF

v_call: TRBV27
j_call: TRBJ2-6
cdr3_aa: CASSSPTGTRSGANVLTF

v_call: TRBV2
j_call: TRBJ2-6
cdr3_aa: CASRLSEGANVLTF

v_call: TRBV20-1
j_call: TRBJ2-3
cdr3_aa: CSARASEPVGTQYF

v_call: TRBV20-1
j_call: TRBJ1-4
cdr3_aa: CSAVLGKEKLFF

v_call: TRBV4-3
j_call: TRBJ2-1
cdr3_aa: CASSIRTGGPLSSYNEQFF

v_call: TRBV20-1
j_call: TRBJ1-2
cdr3_aa: CSGAGSESYGYTF

v_call: TRBV4-1
j_call: TRBJ1-5
cdr3_aa: CASSQDREDQPQHF

v_call: TRBV5-1
j_call: TRBJ2-7
cdr3_aa: CASSPLGRAHDEQYF

v_call: TRBV6-1
j_call: TRBJ2-7
cdr3_aa: CASRASGAYSYEQYF

v_call: TRBV7-3
j_call: TRBJ2-3
cdr3_aa: CASSDQGPGGRDTQYF

v_call: TRBV27
j_call: TRBJ2-7
cdr3_aa: CASSLYGGRNSYEQYF

v_call: TRBV11-2
j_call: TRBJ1-6
cdr3_aa: CASSLSSGTAYNSPLHF